This entry lists 15 T cell receptor beta chains sequenced from one sample in a study of beta chain features in type 1 diabetes. Overall study results and limits: Researchers report that Type 1 diabetes patients had moderately but significantly shorter TCRB CDR3s across all four CD4+ subsets.

These receptors have no known antigen. The authors reverse transcribed all of the isolated RNA, so sequencing captured expressed TCRB transcripts. Sequenced by immunoSEQ multiplex PCR; TCRdb stores in-frame clones only, minus some. In the table there are nearly 350,000 clones, 9.3% of which are singletons. Material: central memory CD4+ T cells from blood. The source is a man aged 25-45 years with type 1 diabetes.

This clone was seen more than once but under ten times. This chain joins TRBV6-1 and TRBJ2-6; D is unclear. Germline CDR1 MNHNS, CDR2 SASEGT. Deletions cut 2 bases from V and 0 bases from J, with 14 bases between. This CDR3 is 18 amino acids long. In nucleotides, the CDR3 is TGTGCCAGCAGTGAACGGCCAGGCCTTAACTCTGGGGCCAACGTCCTGACTTTC. Its protein is CASSERPGLNSGANVLTF.

This clone occurred a few times. The chain joins TRBV21-1 to TRBJ1-1. TRBV21-1 is a pseudogene. There are 14 residues in the CDR3. CDR3 loop: CASSKLLQDSEAFF. The CDR3 DNA is TGTGCCAGCAGCAAATTGCTCCAGGACTCTGAAGCTTTCTTT.

Only a few counts were recorded for this clone. The chain has TRBV7-9 and TRBJ2-3; D is uncertain. The germline gives CDR1 SEHNR, CDR2 FQNEAQ (reference sequence). Trimming left V 8 bases short and J 1 base short, with 13 bases between. CDR3 length: 14 amino acids. The DNA of the CDR3 is TGTGCCAGCGCCCTGACTGGGGGCACAGATACGCAGTATTTT. Translation: CASALTGGTDTQYF.

This clone showed up many times. The V call is TRBV19, the J call TRBJ1-1, with unresolved D. The CDR3 extends over 16 amino acids. V lost 2 bases to trimming and J lost 6 bases, with 19 bases between them. Germline loops: CDR1 LNHDA, CDR2 SQIVND (reference sequence). This CDR3 reads CASSIMLKRKRPEAFF. In DNA, the CDR3 is TGTGCCAGTAGTATAATGCTGAAGCGAAAAAGGCCTGAAGCTTTCTTT.

The rearrangement links TRBV1 to TRBJ2-5; the table calls TRBD2, which could not be checked here. TRBV1 has pseudogene status. The length of the CDR3 is 16 residues. The CDR3 reads CTSSQLCQLATKTQYF. The CDR3 DNA reads TGCACCAGCAGCCAATTATGCCAACTAGCTACAAAGACCCAGTACTTC.

This clone was recorded once. V is TRBV2 and J is TRBJ2-1; 8 nucleotides line up with TRBD1. The ends lost 6 bases at V and 4 bases at J; junction bases unmatched: 5. The CDR3 extends over 14 amino acids. From germline, CDR1 is SNHLY and CDR2 FYNNEI. The CDR3 coding sequence is TGTGCCAGCAGCGGGACAGGCGGATACAATGAGCAGTTCTTC. This codes for CASSGTGGYNEQFF.

The rearrangement uses TRBV6-5 and TRBJ2-7, with D tentatively TRBD2 (6 bases). CDR1 is MNHEY, CDR2 SVGAGI, per germline. Trimming pared 4 bases from V and 9 bases from J, leaving 16 bases between. CDR3 length: 13 amino acids. This chain's CDR3 is CASSSSGGAVQYF. Here the CDR3 DNA reads TGTGCCAGCAGTTCCTCCGGGGGAGCTGTGCAGTACTTC.

This clone has only a few counts. This sequence joins TRBV4-3 and TRBJ2-1; TRBD2 agrees at 14 bases. The V and J ends lost 1 base and 8 bases, in that order; junction bases with no gene match: 4. CDR1 is LGHNA and CDR2 is YSLEER in the germline V gene. The CDR3 spans 16 residues. CDR3 amino acids: CASSQATSGGAHEQFF. DNA of the CDR3: TGCGCCAGCAGCCAAGCGACTAGCGGGGGGGCCCATGAGCAGTTCTTC.

In its sample, this clone was seen many times. This chain links TRBV9 with TRBJ2-3; D not certain. CDR1 and CDR2 from the germline V gene are SGDLS and YYNGEE. The length of the CDR3 is 17 residues. Trimming took 4 bases from V and 2 from J, leaving 20 bases between them. The CDR3 loop is CASSPDPLDATTDTQYF. The CDR3 region has the DNA TGTGCCAGCAGCCCGGACCCCCTCGATGCGACCACAGATACGCAGTATTTT.

The sample holds a few counts of this clone. This rearrangement joins TRBV30 to TRBJ1-2; D gene uncertain. The V gene lost 5 bases and the J gene lost 1 base, with 8 bases spanning the gap. The CDR3 covers 12 residues. Per the germline V gene, CDR1 is GTSNPN and CDR2 is SVGIG (reference sequence). The CDR3 nucleotides read TGTGCCTGGGATACGGGTAACTATGGCTACACCTTC. This codes for CAWDTGNYGYTF. The full variable domain, with the rest looked up from reference TRBV30 and TRBJ1-2, is SQTIHQWPATLVQPVGSPLSLECTVEGTSNPNLYWYRQAAGRGLQLLFYSVGIGQISSEVPQNLSASRPQDRQFILSSKKLLLSDSGFYLCAWDTGNYGYTFGSGTRLTVV.

This chain uses TRBV2 with TRBJ1-3; D is perhaps TRBD1 (5 bases). Germline V lookup: CDR1 SNHLY, CDR2 FYNNEI. The CDR3 runs to 15 residues. V lost 2 bases and J 0 bases, leaving 8 bases between the germline ends. In nucleotides, the CDR3 is TGTGCCAGCAGTGAACAGGGAAACTCTGGAAACACCATATATTTT. It is translated as CASSEQGNSGNTIYF.

This clone was counted a few times. The V gene is TRBV18, the J gene TRBJ1-1; 9 positions agree with TRBD1. The germline gives CDR1 KGHSH, CDR2 LQKENI. CDR3 length: 16 residues. V was pared by 3 bases and J by 1 base, with 6 bases of the junction left unmatched. CDR3 residues: CASSPAPGQGNTEAFF. The DNA of the CDR3 is TGTGCCAGCTCACCTGCGCCGGGACAGGGGAACACTGAAGCTTTCTTT.

The chain combines TRBV29-1 with TRBJ1-5; 9 bases are shared with TRBD1. Germline V gene data show CDR1 as SQVTM and CDR2 as ANQGSEA. The junction had 4 bases not matched to a gene; V was cut back by 6 bases and J by 4 bases. This CDR3 has 13 amino acids. CDR3 residues: CSVGTGFNQPQHF. For the CDR3, the DNA is TGCAGCGTAGGGACAGGGTTTAATCAGCCCCAGCATTTT.

The V call is TRBV6-5, the J call TRBJ1-1; weak D call: TRBD1 (6 bases). Germline CDR1 MNHEY, CDR2 SVGAGI. Between the trimmed V and J ends, which lost 4 bases and 0 bases, there was a span of 9 bases. This CDR3 has 14 residues. The CDR3 loop reads CASSWGGVNTEAFF. The DNA for the CDR3 is TGTGCCAGCAGTTGGGGGGGCGTGAACACTGAAGCTTTCTTT.

This clone turned up a few times. V and J are TRBV28 and TRBJ1-2; no definite D call. Germline assignment: CDR1 MDHEN and CDR2 SYDVKM. V lost 4 bases, J lost 4 bases, and 22 bases lay in between. CDR3 length: 17 residues. CDR3 nucleotide sequence: TGTGCCAGCAGTTCCGGGGAGGGTAGGATTGAGGGCTATGGCTACACCTTC. Its protein product is CASSSGEGRIEGYGYTF.